This T cell receptor (beta chain) comes out of a study of blood T cell repertoires in COVID-19. Germline assignment: CDR1 MNHEY and CDR2 SVGAGI. The CDR3 covers 14 residues. V lost 5 bases and J lost 3; bases outside the gene matches: 3. Sequencing used immunoSEQ multiplex PCR; TCRdb keeps in-frame clones, though not all of them. The sample has some 280,000 clones; roughly 90% are singletons. This receptor was obtained from a woman aged 60-70 years with acute or convalescent COVID-19. The sample taken for sequencing was peripheral blood. V and J are TRBV6-5 and TRBJ1-2; the match to TRBD1 covers 10 bases. CDR3 loop: CASSTGTGDYGYTF. As DNA, the CDR3 is TGTGCCAGCAGTACGGGGACAGGGGACTATGGCTACACCTTC.